The 27 T cell receptor beta chains below were found in one sample sequenced in a study of cytomegalovirus exposure and HLA in healthy donors (dated by TCRdb to about 2017). The library was generated by the immunoSEQ multiplex PCR assay. For the multiplex PCR, a mixture combining 60 forward primers for TCR Vbeta segments and 13 reverse primers for TCR Jbeta segments was used. TCRdb provides this immuneACCESS table in a form limited to in-frame rearrangements. Some clones are lacking; in checked studies, under half of them reflect an unresolved V gene, and why the rest are absent is not known. The sample table holds some 130,000 clones, of which more than 75% were seen once. About 2.2% of the sample is taken by the ten largest. Sequencing input: PBMCs. These receptors came from a man between 25 and 39 years old in good health and CMV-seronegative.

This sequence joins TRBV28 and TRBJ2-7; a possible D gene is TRBD1 (6 bases). Germline assignment: CDR1 MDHEN and CDR2 SYDVKM. The germline V and J ends were trimmed by 8 bases and 3 bases, with 11 bases remaining between them. This CDR3 comprises 12 residues. CDR3 DNA sequence: TGTGCCAGCGCTCTAGGGGGCTACGAGCAGTACTTC. Translation gives CASALGGYEQYF.

The chain couples TRBV7-9 to TRBJ1-1; 8 bases are a match to TRBD1. Germline CDR1 reads SEHNR; CDR2 reads FQNEAQ (reference sequence). The CDR3 extends over 15 amino acids. With V trimmed by 3 bases and J by 5 bases, 8 bases remained unmatched. The DNA of the CDR3 is TGTGCCAGCAGCTTCCGGACAGGGAAGGAGACTGAAGCTTTCTTT. Protein product: CASSFRTGKETEAFF.

CDR3 loop: CASSQGGRAETQYF. In DNA form, the CDR3 reads TGTGCCAGCTCACAAGGCGGGAGGGCCGAGACCCAGTACTTC. The chain couples TRBV25-1 to TRBJ2-5, with 9 bases that match TRBD2. Germline V CDR1 and CDR2: MGHDK, SYGVNS. There are 14 residues in the CDR3. With V trimmed by 8 bases and J by 5 bases, 9 bases remained unmatched.

The rearrangement joins TRBV15 to TRBJ2-5; weak D call: TRBD2 (6 bases). V dropped 4 bases and J dropped 0 bases, with 9 bases sitting between them. The CDR3 runs 14 residues. Per the germline V gene, CDR1 is LNHNV and CDR2 is YYDKDF (reference sequence). The CDR3 is CATSTGTYQETQYF. The CDR3 DNA reads TGTGCCACCAGCACCGGGACTTACCAAGAGACCCAGTACTTC. The full variable domain, rest sourced from reference TRBV15 and TRBJ2-5, is DAMVIQNPRYQVTQFGKPVTLSCSQTLNHNVMYWYQQKSSQAPKLLFHYYDKDFNNEADTPDNFQSRRPNTSFCFLDIRSPGLGDTAMYLCATSTGTYQETQYFGPGTRLLVL.

The V gene is TRBV28, the J gene TRBJ2-1; the D gene is possibly TRBD2 (7 bases). V lost 8 bases and J lost 2, with 19 bases in between. From germline, CDR1 is MDHEN and CDR2 SYDVKM. This CDR3 is built from 16 residues. Written as DNA, the CDR3 is TGTGCCAGCTACCTAGGGGGGAGGGGGACCTACAATGAGCAGTTCTTC. Translating it yields CASYLGGRGTYNEQFF.

In the case of this clone: Compared with germline, one end of the junction differs, possibly owing to a read error. V gene TRBV6-4 combines with J gene TRBJ1-6; the D gene is possibly TRBD1 (5 bases). Germline CDR1 MRHNA, CDR2 SNTAGT. The CDR3 consists of 13 residues. Here the CDR3 reads CASSDQTGSALHF. The CDR3, as DNA: TGTGCCAGCAGTGACCAAACAGGTTCAGCCCTCCACTTT.

This chain uses TRBV5-5 with TRBJ2-5, with 8 bases identical to TRBD1. This CDR3 is 15 amino acids long. Germline values: CDR1 SGHKS, CDR2 YYEKEE (reference sequence). Trimming took 4 bases from V and 5 from J; bases not matched to a gene: 10. The CDR3 nucleotides read TGTGCCAGCAGCCTGCAGGGGGCGGAGGTGGAGACCCAGTACTTC. Translation gives CASSLQGAEVETQYF.

This clone appeared a few times. This chain connects TRBV30 to TRBJ1-1; D may be TRBD1 (6 bases). Germline loops: CDR1 GTSNPN, CDR2 SVGIG (reference sequence). The CDR3 runs to 15 residues. V lost 4 bases, J lost 3 bases, and 18 bases lay in between. CDR3 in DNA: TGTGCCTGGATCCGGGACACGCTCCTTTACACTGAAGCTTTCTTT. Amino acids: CAWIRDTLLYTEAFF. The full variable domain, completed using reference TRBV30 and TRBJ1-1, is SQTIHQWPATLVQPVGSPLSLECTVEGTSNPNLYWYRQAAGRGLQLLFYSVGIGQISSEVPQNLSASRPQDRQFILSSKKLLLSDSGFYLCAWIRDTLLYTEAFFGQGTRLTVV.

The V gene is TRBV5-4, the J gene TRBJ2-7; TRBD2 might be the D (5 bases). Germline loops: CDR1 SGHNT, CDR2 YYREEE (reference sequence). The V gene lost 3 bases and the J gene lost 5 bases, with 12 bases spanning the gap. The CDR3 runs 13 residues. The CDR3 here is CASSSPGSDEQYF. The CDR3 bases are TGTGCCAGCAGCTCCCCGGGGTCAGACGAGCAGTACTTC. Filled out from reference TRBV5-4 and TRBJ2-7, the complete variable domain reads ETGVTQSPTHLIKTRGQQVTLRCSSQSGHNTVSWYQQALGQGPQFIFQYYREEENGRGNFPPRFSGLQFPNYSSELNVNALELDDSALYLCASSSPGSDEQYFGPGTRLTVT.

The chain is built from TRBV6-5 and TRBJ2-1, with TRBD2 matching 8 bases. The germline V gene encodes CDR1 MNHEY and CDR2 SVGAGI. The CDR3 spans 13 residues. The ends lost 2 bases at V and 10 bases at J; junction bases unmatched: 4. The CDR3 sequence: CASSYDSGTEQFF. CDR3 coding DNA: TGTGCCAGCAGTTACGATAGCGGGACGGAGCAGTTCTTC.

The chain employs TRBV12-5 and TRBJ1-2, with D hard to call. V lost 0 bases and J 8 bases, leaving 19 bases between the germline ends. The germline V gene has CDR1 LGHNT and CDR2 FRNRAP. The CDR3 is 16 residues long. CDR3 region: CASGLVLGRSPAGYTF. For the CDR3, the DNA is TGTGCTAGTGGTTTGGTACTCGGCAGGTCCCCCGCGGGCTACACCTTC.

Comment on this clone: The junction differs from germline at one of its ends, possibly a read error. The rearrangement uses TRBV5-3 and TRBJ1-2; unclear D gene. TRBV5-3 belongs to the ORF category, with a function that is uncertain. This CDR3 is 13 amino acids long. CDR3 coding DNA: TGTGCCAGAAGCTTGGGGGCTAACGATGGCTACACCTTC. Its protein is CARSLGANDGYTF.

This clone was detected once. This sequence joins TRBV20-1 and TRBJ2-7; a possible D gene is TRBD1 (6 bases). V gave up 6 bases and J gave up 4 bases, with 10 bases separating them. Germline loops: CDR1 DFQATT, CDR2 SNEGSKA (reference sequence). This CDR3 region has 11 residues. The CDR3 spells CSAKDSYEQYF. CDR3 sequence (DNA): TGCAGTGCAAAGGACAGTTACGAGCAGTACTTC.

This clone has just a few counts. This rearrangement joins TRBV6-9 to TRBJ1-5; D remains ambiguous. Germline V gene data show CDR1 as MNHGY and CDR2 as SVAAGI. The CDR3 is 13 residues long. V was cut by 2 bases and J by 4 bases, with 6 bases left in between. The CDR3 DNA follows: TGTGCCAGCAGTTATCACTGTAATCAGCCCCAGCATTTT. It specifies CASSYHCNQPQHF.

CDR3 DNA: TGTGCCAGCCGAAGACAGGGGGCAAACTATGGCTACACCTTC. It codes for CASRRQGANYGYTF. V and J are TRBV28 and TRBJ1-2, with 10 positions matching TRBD1. CDR1 and CDR2 from the germline V gene are MDHEN and SYDVKM. Trimming at V came to 8 bases and at J to 2 bases, leaving 5 bases not matched to a gene. There are 14 residues in the CDR3.

The rearrangement links TRBV6-5 to TRBJ2-3; D is perhaps TRBD2 (6 bases). Germline CDR1 is MNHEY and CDR2 is SVGAGI. CDR3 size: 14 residues. V dropped 7 bases and J dropped 10 bases, with 21 bases sitting between them. Written as DNA, the CDR3 is TGTGCCAGCATTCGACGGGGATCTGGCGGGGCGCAGTATTTT. It yields the protein CASIRRGSGGAQYF.

The V and J genes are TRBV20-1 and TRBJ2-7; D remains unclear. Germline loops: CDR1 DFQATT, CDR2 SNEGSKA (reference sequence). Trimming pared 3 bases from V and 6 bases from J, leaving 3 bases between. The CDR3 has 9 residues. CDR3: CSASSEQYF. CDR3 bases: TGCAGTGCTAGTAGCGAGCAGTACTTC.

The gene calls are TRBV7-8 and TRBJ2-7; 9 positions match TRBD1. Germline CDR1 SGHVS, CDR2 FQNEAQ. The CDR3 contains 17 residues. V dropped 1 base and J dropped 2; count of bases not matched to a gene: 9. Here the CDR3 DNA reads TGTGCCAGCAGCTTAGAGGGGCCGGGACAGGGCACCTACGAGCAGTACTTC. Encoded protein: CASSLEGPGQGTYEQYF.

V is TRBV27 and J is TRBJ2-1; 13 nucleotides line up with TRBD2. V trimming: 2 bases; J trimming: 0 bases; junction bases outside the gene matches: 7. The length of the CDR3 is 19 residues. Looked up from germline, CDR1 is MNHEY and CDR2 is SMNVEV (reference sequence). CDR3 protein: CASSLQLAGGASSYNEQFF. The CDR3 coding sequence is TGTGCCAGCAGTTTACAACTAGCGGGAGGGGCGAGCTCCTACAATGAGCAGTTCTTC.

The chain combines TRBV21-1 with TRBJ2-7; the table calls TRBD2, which could not be checked here. TRBV21-1 is a documented pseudogene. This CDR3 spans 15 amino acids. The CDR3 reads CASSLTRRGLYEQYF. CDR3 in DNA: TGTGCCAGCAGCCTAACGAGAAGGGGACTCTACGAGCAGTACTTC.

V is TRBV2 and J is TRBJ2-3; 12 bases are a match to TRBD2. V was pared by 8 bases and J by 3 bases, with 3 bases of the junction left unmatched. The CDR3 has 14 amino acids. Germline assignment: CDR1 SNHLY and CDR2 FYNNEI. CDR3 in DNA: TGTGCCAGCCTAGCGGGAGGGCCGACAGATACGCAGTATTTT. This codes for CASLAGGPTDTQYF.

The genes are TRBV5-1 and TRBJ2-7, with D possibly matching TRBD2 (7 bases). Germline CDR1 SGHRS, CDR2 YFSETQ. V lost 0 bases and J 1 base, leaving 11 bases between the germline ends. This CDR3 comprises 15 residues. The DNA for the CDR3 is TGCGCCAGCAGCTTGGCCGGGGGGCTTTCCTACGAGCAGTACTTC. This encodes CASSLAGGLSYEQYF.

This clone was detected only a few times. The chain employs TRBV18 and TRBJ1-5; TRBD1 agrees at 12 bases. The germline V gene has CDR1 KGHSH and CDR2 LQKENI. The CDR3 has 17 amino acids. V was pared by 5 bases and J by 0 bases, with 5 bases of the junction left unmatched. CDR3 nucleotides: TGTGCCAGCTCAGCGGGACAGGGGGCGAATAGCAATCAGCCCCAGCATTTT. Residues: CASSAGQGANSNQPQHF.

This clone has at least ten counts. This chain uses TRBV2 with TRBJ2-4, with 7 bases lining up with TRBD2. V lost 7 bases, J lost 3 bases, and 12 bases stayed unmatched. The CDR3 is made up of 16 amino acids. Germline V CDR1 and CDR2: SNHLY, FYNNEI. CDR3 nucleotide sequence: TGTGCCAGCATGGTCGAGCGGGGATCAAGCAAAAACATTCAGTACTTC. This sequence encodes CASMVERGSSKNIQYF.

This clone occurred once. The gene calls are TRBV7-2 and TRBJ2-7; 10 nucleotides match TRBD2. Unmatched junction bases numbered 6, after V lost 2 bases and J lost 5 bases. CDR3 size: 15 residues. The germline gives CDR1 SGHTA, CDR2 FQGNSA. DNA of the CDR3: TGTGCCAGCAGCTTATCCGGGACTAGCGCACACGAGCAGTACTTC. It is translated as CASSLSGTSAHEQYF.

This chain links TRBV19 with TRBJ2-3, with 11 bases matching TRBD1. This CDR3 spans 14 amino acids. V gave up 5 bases and J gave up 4 bases; unmatched junction bases: 2. Germline loops: CDR1 LNHDA, CDR2 SQIVND (reference sequence). CDR3 protein: CASSWDRGSDTQYF. CDR3 nucleotides: TGTGCCAGTAGTTGGGACAGGGGGTCAGATACGCAGTATTTT.

Only one count was recorded for this clone. The chain employs TRBV7-2 and TRBJ2-7; weak D call: TRBD2 (6 bases). With 4 bases removed from V and 7 bases from J, the gap between germline ends came to 14 bases. CDR1 and CDR2 (germline): SGHTA, FQGNSA. CDR3 size: 13 residues. Here the CDR3 DNA reads TGTGCCAGCAGCTCCCCTACTAGCACAGAGCAGTACTTC. Translated: CASSSPTSTEQYF.